These 6 T cell receptor beta chains were sequenced from one sample in a study of PD-L1 blockade in urothelial cancer. Assay used: immunoSEQ multiplex PCR; TCRdb lists only in-frame clones, some missing. The sample yields around 130,000 clones, about four fifths seen once. Indicated time point: pretreatment peripheral blood. The specimen comprised PBMCs, sampled around atezolizumab (anti-PD-L1) treatment. These receptors were collected from a man aged 45-65 years with urothelial cancer.

The chain carries TRBV6-1 and TRBJ2-2; 12 bases line up with TRBD2. There are 15 residues in the CDR3. V trimming: 6 bases; J trimming: 2 bases; junction bases outside the gene matches: 1. CDR1 and CDR2 from the germline V gene are MNHNS and SASEGT. The CDR3 sequence is CASRGLAGNTGELFF. The CDR3 DNA follows: TGTGCCAGCAGGGGACTAGCGGGTAACACCGGGGAGCTGTTTTTT.

The chain carries TRBV18 and TRBJ2-6, with 7 bases that match TRBD2. The CDR3 totals 17 residues. V lost 0 bases to trimming and J lost 2 bases; unmatched junction nucleotides: 4. Looked up from germline, CDR1 is KGHSH and CDR2 is LQKENI. The CDR3 loop is CASSPPGGLTGANVLTF. The DNA for the CDR3 is TGTGCCAGCTCACCACCCGGGGGGTTGACTGGGGCCAACGTCCTGACTTTC.

The gene calls are TRBV27 and TRBJ1-1, with D possibly matching TRBD1 (5 bases). V shed 6 bases and J shed 0 bases, with 5 bases lying between them. This CDR3 is built from 12 residues. CDR1 is MNHEY, CDR2 SMNVEV, per germline (reference sequence). The CDR3 spells CASRTVNTEAFF. CDR3 nucleotides: TGTGCCAGCAGGACAGTGAACACTGAAGCTTTCTTT.

This clone has a single count. This chain uses TRBV28 with TRBJ1-1; D possibly corresponds to TRBD1 (6 bases). This CDR3 region has 14 residues. The germline gives CDR1 MDHEN, CDR2 SYDVKM. The V end was cut by 5 bases, the J end by 1 base, with 11 bases between. The CDR3: CASSRWTENTEAFF. The CDR3, as DNA: TGTGCCAGCAGTCGCTGGACAGAGAACACTGAAGCTTTCTTT.

The chain links TRBV9 to TRBJ1-2, with 9 bases lining up with TRBD1. J lost 2 bases, V lost 0 bases, and 8 bases had no gene match. The CDR3 is 17 amino acids. Germline CDR1 is SGDLS and CDR2 is YYNGEE. The CDR3 protein is CASSVGRDRAPNYGYTF. The CDR3 bases are TGTGCCAGCAGCGTAGGTAGGGACAGGGCGCCCAACTATGGCTACACCTTC.

The chain carries TRBV7-3 and TRBJ2-1, with TRBD1 identical over 7 bases. The CDR3 is made up of 14 amino acids. Trimming removed 6 bases from V and 4 bases from J; junction bases left unmatched: 6. In germline, CDR1 is SGHTA, CDR2 FQGTGA. The chain's CDR3 is CASSPGQIYNEQFF. The CDR3 nucleotides read TGTGCCAGCAGTCCGGGACAGATATACAATGAGCAGTTCTTC. Based on the CDR3 plus reference TRBV7-3 and TRBJ2-1, the full variable domain is GAGVSQTPSNKVTEKGKYVELRCDPISGHTALYWYRQSLGQGPEFLIYFQGTGAADDSGLPNDRFFAVRPEGSVSTLKIQRTERGDSAVYLCASSPGQIYNEQFFGPGTRLTVL.